These T cell receptor beta chains were read from a single sample in a study of shared clonotypes between healthy human individuals. TCRdb's table, derived via immunoSEQ multiplex PCR, lists solely in-frame clones and lacks some. Among some 550,000 clones listed, about 97% were seen once. Input material: naive CD4+ T cells sorted from blood. These receptor sequences come from a woman between 25 and 40 years old in good health. Each CDR3 is given with its conserved first and last residue. The order of the fields is V gene, J gene, CDR3 protein.

TRBV18	TRBJ2-7	CASSPVGQGDEQYF
TRBV5-1	-	CASSLGLAGAYEQYF
TRBV7-5	TRBJ2-7	CVRSFHLPQGNHEQYF
TRBV4-1	TRBJ2-1	CASSPVSGADNEQFF
TRBV7-6	TRBJ2-5	CASGYYRGSETQYF
TRBV6-1	TRBJ2-3	CASSELWSTDTQYF
TRBV5-6	TRBJ1-4	CASSFDRATNEKLFF
TRBV14	TRBJ2-7	CASSQAVGVSYEQYF
TRBV28	TRBJ1-1	CASSFGGENMNTEAFF
TRBV5-1	TRBJ1-2	CASSLDMGSLYGYTF
TRBV6-5	TRBJ2-7	CASSRTGTSYEQYF
TRBV4-1	TRBJ2-3	CASSQWSGSTDTQYF
TRBV25-1	TRBJ2-3	CASSEYTPDTQYF
TRBV5-4	TRBJ2-5	CASSLFLTGLTETQYF
TRBV28	TRBJ2-1	CASSLAGLLDNEQFF
TRBV10-1	TRBJ2-1	CASSEITGAQGNEQFF
TRBV27	TRBJ2-7	CASSRTVPYEQYF
TRBV28	TRBJ2-7	CASSYPGGSYEQYF
TRBV6-6	TRBJ2-7	CASSSGTSGIYEQYF
TRBV4-1	TRBJ2-7	CASSQDGGRGSYEQYF
TRBV5-1	TRBJ2-7	CASSPFGASGTYEQYF
TRBV5-1	TRBJ1-3	CASRSLVEDTIYF
TRBV6-1	TRBJ2-7	CASGAPYEQYF
TRBV18	TRBJ1-1	CASSRTTGGVTEAFF
TRBV19	TRBJ2-7	CASSNQGAREQYF
TRBV28	TRBJ2-7	CASSFPDRTGQYF
TRBV28	TRBJ1-1	CASSLLQMNTEAFF
TRBV6-8	TRBJ1-1	CASKGYSKGSVGWDTEAFF
TRBV6-1	TRBJ2-7	CASLKGGQNYEQYF
TRBV6-1	TRBJ1-1	CASSAPGTMNTEAFF
TRBV29-1	TRBJ2-1	CSGRWGDDDNEQFF
TRBV28	TRBJ2-1	CASSSGDSYYNEQFF
TRBV11-2	TRBJ2-1	CASSLTLAGAGRGEQFF
TRBV5-4	TRBJ2-7	CASSLGGTRSYEQYF
TRBV15	TRBJ2-3	CATSRGQGDTDTQYF
TRBV5-4	TRBJ2-7	CASSSSGRLYEQYF
TRBV28	TRBJ1-1	CASSLLTITEAFF
TRBV11-2	TRBJ1-1	CASSLGTGGGTEAFF
TRBV7-7	TRBJ2-3	CASSPGTSNADTQYF
TRBV7-2	TRBJ1-5	CASSTGRREPQHF
TRBV19	TRBJ2-5	CASKSADEETQYF
TRBV28	TRBJ1-2	CASSYRPSQFGYTF
TRBV4-1	TRBJ2-1	CASSGVREQFF
TRBV11-1	TRBJ1-1	CASSLPTGTVNTEAFF
TRBV25-1	TRBJ2-7	CASSVTLADSYEQYF
TRBV7-9	TRBJ2-1	CASSLAAGLTAGVSEQFF
TRBV5-1	TRBJ2-3	CASSLVSGSADTQYF